The entry that follows covers one T cell receptor beta chain sequence. This entry is derived from a study of blood T cell repertoires in COVID-19. This CDR3 has 14 residues. Germline CDR1 reads KGHSH; CDR2 reads LQKENI. Trimming removed 1 base from V and 8 bases from J; junction bases left unmatched: 5. TCRdb's table, derived via immunoSEQ multiplex PCR, lists solely in-frame clones and lacks some. The table lists 100,000 to 150,000 clones, 65% to 85% of them singletons, with more than 1.5% in the top ten. The sequence was obtained from a man between 65 and 79 years old with acute or convalescent COVID-19. Sequenced sample: peripheral blood. V is TRBV18 and J is TRBJ1-2, with 9 bases matching TRBD1. The CDR3 is CASSPRDRDGGYTF. The DNA for the CDR3 is TGTGCCAGCTCACCACGGGACAGGGATGGCGGCTACACCTTC.